Reported below is one T cell receptor beta chain. What it recognizes is unknown. These data originate in a study of CD8+CD57+ T cells in acquired aplastic anemia. Whole-study findings and limits: Patients and healthy controls showed no significant CD8+ Simpson's diversity difference.

Individuals selected for sequencing had exhibited CD8+CD57+ cell expansion on flow cytometry. The TCR beta profiling, which covered VDJ combination and CDR3 sequence, was carried out using genomic DNA as the template. TCRdb reprocessed the reads with MiXCR, giving one entry per CDR3 protein. This table holds approximately 190,000 distinct CDR3 sequences, approximately 48% found once. Material for sequencing was sorted CD4+, CD8+, or CD8+CD57+ T cells (not recorded which) from PBMCs. The clonotype was recovered from a human donor with aplastic anemia.

The DNA for the CDR3 is TGTGCCAGCAGCTTGCAGAACTACGAGCAGTACTTC. Its protein product is CASSLQNYEQYF. The chain couples TRBV7-6 to TRBJ2-7, with unresolved D. Germline V gene data show CDR1 as SGHVS and CDR2 as FNYEAQ. CDR3 length: 12 residues. The germline V and J ends were trimmed by 3 bases and 3 bases, with 6 bases remaining between them.